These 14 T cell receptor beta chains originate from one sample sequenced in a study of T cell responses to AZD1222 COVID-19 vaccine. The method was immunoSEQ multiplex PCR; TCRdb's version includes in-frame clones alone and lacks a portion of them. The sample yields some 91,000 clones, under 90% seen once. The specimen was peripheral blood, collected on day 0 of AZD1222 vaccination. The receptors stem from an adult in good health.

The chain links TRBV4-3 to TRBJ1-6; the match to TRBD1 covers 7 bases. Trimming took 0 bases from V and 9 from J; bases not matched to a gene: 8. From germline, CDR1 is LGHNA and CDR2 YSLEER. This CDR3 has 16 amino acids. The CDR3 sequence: CASSQDLTGLGSPLHF. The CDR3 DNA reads TGCGCCAGCAGCCAAGACCTGACAGGGTTAGGTTCACCCCTCCACTTT.

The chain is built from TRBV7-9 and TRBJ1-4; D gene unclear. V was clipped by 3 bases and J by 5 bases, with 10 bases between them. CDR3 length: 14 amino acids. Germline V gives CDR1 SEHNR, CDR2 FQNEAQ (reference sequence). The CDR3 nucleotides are TGTGCCAGCAGCTTTCGCCAGTCCAATGAAAAACTGTTTTTT. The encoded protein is CASSFRQSNEKLFF.

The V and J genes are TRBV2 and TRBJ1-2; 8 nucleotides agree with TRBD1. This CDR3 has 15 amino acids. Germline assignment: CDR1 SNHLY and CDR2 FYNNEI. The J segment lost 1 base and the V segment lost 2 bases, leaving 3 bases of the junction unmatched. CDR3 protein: CASSEMGQVNYGYTF. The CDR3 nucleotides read TGTGCCAGCAGTGAAATGGGACAGGTTAACTATGGCTACACCTTC.

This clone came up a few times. The CDR3 DNA is TGTGCCAGTACCCCCAGGGACAGGGACACCGGGGAGCTGTTTTTT. It yields the protein CASTPRDRDTGELFF. The gene calls are TRBV19 and TRBJ2-2; 9 bases are a match to TRBD1. V trimming: 7 bases; J trimming: 3 bases; junction bases outside the gene matches: 6. The CDR3 spans 15 residues. Per germline, CDR1 LNHDA and CDR2 SQIVND (reference sequence).

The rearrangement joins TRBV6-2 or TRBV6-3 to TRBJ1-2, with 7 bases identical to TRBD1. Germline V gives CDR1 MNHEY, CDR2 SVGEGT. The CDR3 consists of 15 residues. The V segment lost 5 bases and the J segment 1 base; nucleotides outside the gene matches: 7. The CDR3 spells CASSHRDSLNYGYTF. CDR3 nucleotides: TGTGCCAGCAGTCACCGGGACAGCCTTAACTATGGCTACACCTTC.

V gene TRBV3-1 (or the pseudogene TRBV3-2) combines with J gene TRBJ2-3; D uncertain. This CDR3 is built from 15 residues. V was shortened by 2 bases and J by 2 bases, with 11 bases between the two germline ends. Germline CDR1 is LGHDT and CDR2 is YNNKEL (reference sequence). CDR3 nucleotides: TGTGCCAGCAGCCAAATTCAGCGAGCCACAGATACGCAGTATTTT. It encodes CASSQIQRATDTQYF.

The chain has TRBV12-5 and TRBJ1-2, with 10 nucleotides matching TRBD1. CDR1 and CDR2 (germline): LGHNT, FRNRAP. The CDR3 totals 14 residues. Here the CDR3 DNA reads TGTGCCAGTATGGTGGGACAGGGGAACTATGGCTACACCTTC. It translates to CASMVGQGNYGYTF. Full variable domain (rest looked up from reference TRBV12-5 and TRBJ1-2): DARVTQTPRHKVTEMGQEVTMRCQPILGHNTVFWYRQTMMQGLELLAYFRNRAPLDDSGMPKDRFSAEMPDATLATLKIQPSEPRDSAVYFCASMVGQGNYGYTFGSGTRLTVV.

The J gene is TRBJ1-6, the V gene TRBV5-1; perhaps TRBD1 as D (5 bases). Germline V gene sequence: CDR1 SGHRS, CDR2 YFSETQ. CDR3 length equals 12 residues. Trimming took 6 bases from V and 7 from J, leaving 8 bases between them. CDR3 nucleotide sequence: TGCGCCAGCAACACAGGAAATTCACCCCTCCACTTT. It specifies CASNTGNSPLHF.

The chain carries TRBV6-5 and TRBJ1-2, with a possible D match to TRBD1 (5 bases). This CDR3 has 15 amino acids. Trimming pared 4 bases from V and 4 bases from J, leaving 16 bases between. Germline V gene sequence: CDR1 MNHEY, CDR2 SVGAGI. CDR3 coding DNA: TGTGCCAGCAGTTCCGTACGGGGCGTCGGCTATGGCTACACCTTC. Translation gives CASSSVRGVGYGYTF.

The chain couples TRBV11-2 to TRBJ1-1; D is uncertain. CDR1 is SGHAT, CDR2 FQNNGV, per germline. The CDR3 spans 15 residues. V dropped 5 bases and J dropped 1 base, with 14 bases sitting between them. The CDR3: CASSPPYWPNTEAFF. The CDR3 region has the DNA TGTGCCAGCAGCCCGCCCTATTGGCCGAACACTGAAGCTTTCTTT.

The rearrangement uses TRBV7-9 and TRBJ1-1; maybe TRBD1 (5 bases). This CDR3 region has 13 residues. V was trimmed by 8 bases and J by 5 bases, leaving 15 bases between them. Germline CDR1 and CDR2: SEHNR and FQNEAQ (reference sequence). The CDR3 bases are TGTGCCAGCGGGGCCCCCGCGGGGACTGAAGCTTTCTTT. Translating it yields CASGAPAGTEAFF.

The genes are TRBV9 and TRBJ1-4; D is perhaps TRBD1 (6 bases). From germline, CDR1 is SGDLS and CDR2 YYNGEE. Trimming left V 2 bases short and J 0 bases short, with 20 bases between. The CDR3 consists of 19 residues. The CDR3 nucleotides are TGTGCCAGCAGCGTGGATCCTGACAGAGAGGGGGCAACTAATGAAAAACTGTTTTTT. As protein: CASSVDPDREGATNEKLFF.

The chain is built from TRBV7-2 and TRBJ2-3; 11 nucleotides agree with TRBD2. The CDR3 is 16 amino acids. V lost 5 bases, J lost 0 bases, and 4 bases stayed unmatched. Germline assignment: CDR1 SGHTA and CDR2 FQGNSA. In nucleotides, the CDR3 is TGTGCCAGCAGCAAGACTAGCGGGGCTAGCACAGATACGCAGTATTTT. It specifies CASSKTSGASTDTQYF.

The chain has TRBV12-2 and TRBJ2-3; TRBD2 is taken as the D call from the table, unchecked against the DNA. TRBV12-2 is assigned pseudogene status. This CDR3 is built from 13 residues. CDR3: CAIRRSSTDTQYF. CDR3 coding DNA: TGTGCAATTCGGAGGAGTAGCACAGATACGCAGTATTTT.